This T cell receptor (beta chain) was retrieved from a study of T-cell reconstitution after alpha-beta-depleted transplantation in children. This clonotype was counted between two and nine times. TCRbeta library construction was performed incorporating unique molecular identifiers. One entry per CDR3 protein results from TCRdb running MiXCR on the PCR reads. The sample has hundreds of thousands of distinct CDR3 sequences, around 16% seen once; the top ten hold roughly 3.3%. This TCR derives from a human donor who donated a stem cell graft to a child with acute lymphoblastic leukemia. Sample: PBMCs from the stem cell graft donor, taken from the stem cell graft.

The CDR3 loop reads CASTRTNTGELFF. In DNA form, the CDR3 reads TGTGCCAGCACGCGGACAAACACCGGGGAGCTGTTTTTT. V usage is TRBV11-2 and J usage is TRBJ2-2, with D maybe TRBD1 (5 bases). The V gene's germline CDR1 is SGHAT and CDR2 FQNNGV. V dropped 7 bases and J dropped 2 bases, with 8 bases sitting between them. This CDR3 comprises 13 residues.